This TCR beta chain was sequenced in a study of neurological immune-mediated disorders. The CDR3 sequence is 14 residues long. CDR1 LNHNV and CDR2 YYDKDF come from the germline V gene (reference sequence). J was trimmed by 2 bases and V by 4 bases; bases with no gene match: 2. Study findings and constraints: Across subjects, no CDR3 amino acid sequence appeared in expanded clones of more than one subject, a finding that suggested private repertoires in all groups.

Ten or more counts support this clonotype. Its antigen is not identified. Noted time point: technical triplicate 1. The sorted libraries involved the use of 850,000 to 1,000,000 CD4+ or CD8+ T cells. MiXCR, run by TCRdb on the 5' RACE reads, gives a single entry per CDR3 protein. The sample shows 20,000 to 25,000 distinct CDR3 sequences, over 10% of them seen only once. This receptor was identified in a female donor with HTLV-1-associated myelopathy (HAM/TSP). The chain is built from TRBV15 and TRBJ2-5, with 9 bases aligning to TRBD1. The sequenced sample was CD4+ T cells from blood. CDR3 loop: CATSMDRGQETQYF. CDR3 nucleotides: TGTGCCACCAGCATGGACAGGGGTCAAGAGACCCAGTACTTC.